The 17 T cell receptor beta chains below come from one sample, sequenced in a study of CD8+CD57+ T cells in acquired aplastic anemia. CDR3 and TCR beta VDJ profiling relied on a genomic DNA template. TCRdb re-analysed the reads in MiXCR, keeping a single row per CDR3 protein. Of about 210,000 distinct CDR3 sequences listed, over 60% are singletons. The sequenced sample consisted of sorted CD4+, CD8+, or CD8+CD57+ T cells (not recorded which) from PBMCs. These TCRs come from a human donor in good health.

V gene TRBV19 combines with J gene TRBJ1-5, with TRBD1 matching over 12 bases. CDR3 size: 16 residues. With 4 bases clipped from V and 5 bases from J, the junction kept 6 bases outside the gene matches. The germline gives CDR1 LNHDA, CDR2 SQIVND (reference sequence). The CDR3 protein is CASSKLGTGGHQPQHF. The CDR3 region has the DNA TGTGCCAGTAGTAAGTTAGGGACAGGGGGCCATCAGCCCCAGCATTTT. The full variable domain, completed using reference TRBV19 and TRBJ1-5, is DGGITQSPKYLFRKEGQNVTLSCEQNLNHDAMYWYRQDPGQGLRLIYYSQIVNDFQKGDIAEGYSVSREKKESFPLTVTSAQKNPTAFYLCASSKLGTGGHQPQHFGDGTRLSIL.

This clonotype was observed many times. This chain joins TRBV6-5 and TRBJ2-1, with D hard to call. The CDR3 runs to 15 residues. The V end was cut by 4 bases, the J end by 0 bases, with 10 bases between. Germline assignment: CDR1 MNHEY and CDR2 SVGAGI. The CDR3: CASSFYKSSYNEQFF. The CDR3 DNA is TGTGCCAGCAGTTTCTATAAGAGCTCCTACAATGAGCAGTTCTTC.

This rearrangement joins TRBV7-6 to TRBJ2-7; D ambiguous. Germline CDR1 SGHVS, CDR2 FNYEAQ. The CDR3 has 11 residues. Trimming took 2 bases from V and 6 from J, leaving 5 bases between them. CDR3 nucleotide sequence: TGTGCCAGCAGCTTATCGGCCGAGCAGTACTTC. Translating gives CASSLSAEQYF. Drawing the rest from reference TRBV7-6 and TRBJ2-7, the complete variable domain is GAGVSQSPRYKVTKRGQDVALRCDPISGHVSLYWYRQALGQGPEFLTYFNYEAQQDKSGLPNDRFSAERPEGSISTLTIQRTEQRDSAMYRCASSLSAEQYFGPGTRLTVT.

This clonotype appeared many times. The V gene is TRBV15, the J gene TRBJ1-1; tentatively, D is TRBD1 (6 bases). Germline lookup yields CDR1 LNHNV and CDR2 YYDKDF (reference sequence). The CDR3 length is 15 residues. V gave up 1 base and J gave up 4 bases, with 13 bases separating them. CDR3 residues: CATSRGGGAATEAFF. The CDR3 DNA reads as TGTGCCACCAGCAGAGGGGGGGGGGCAGCCACTGAAGCTTTCTTT. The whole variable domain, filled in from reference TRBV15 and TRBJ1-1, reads DAMVIQNPRYQVTQFGKPVTLSCSQTLNHNVMYWYQQKSSQAPKLLFHYYDKDFNNEADTPDNFQSRRPNTSFCFLDIRSPGLGDTAMYLCATSRGGGAATEAFFGQGTRLTVV.

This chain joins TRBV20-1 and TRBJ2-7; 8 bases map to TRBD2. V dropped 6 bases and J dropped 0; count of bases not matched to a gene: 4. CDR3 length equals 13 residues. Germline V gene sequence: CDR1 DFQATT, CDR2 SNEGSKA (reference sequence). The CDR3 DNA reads TGCAGTGCGACGACTAGCGCCTCCTACGAGCAGTACTTC. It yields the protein CSATTSASYEQYF.

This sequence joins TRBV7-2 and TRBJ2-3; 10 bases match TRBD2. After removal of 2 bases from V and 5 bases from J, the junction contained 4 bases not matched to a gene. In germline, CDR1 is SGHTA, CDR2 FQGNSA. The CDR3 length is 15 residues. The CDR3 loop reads CASSLLSGGEDTQYF. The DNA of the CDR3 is TGTGCCAGCAGCTTACTAAGCGGGGGGGAAGATACGCAGTATTTT.

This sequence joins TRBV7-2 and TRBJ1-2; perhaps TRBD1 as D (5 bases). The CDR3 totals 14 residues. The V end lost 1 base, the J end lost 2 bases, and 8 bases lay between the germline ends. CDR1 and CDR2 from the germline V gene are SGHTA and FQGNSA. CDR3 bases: TGTGCCAGCAGCTTAGTGGGGGGGAACTATGGCTACACCTTC. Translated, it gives CASSLVGGNYGYTF.

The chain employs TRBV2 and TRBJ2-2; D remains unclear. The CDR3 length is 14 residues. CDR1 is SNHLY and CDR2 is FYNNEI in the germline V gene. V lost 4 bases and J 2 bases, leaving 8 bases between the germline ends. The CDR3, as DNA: TGTGCCAGCAGTGTTCAGATTAACACCGGGGAGCTGTTTTTT. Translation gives CASSVQINTGELFF.

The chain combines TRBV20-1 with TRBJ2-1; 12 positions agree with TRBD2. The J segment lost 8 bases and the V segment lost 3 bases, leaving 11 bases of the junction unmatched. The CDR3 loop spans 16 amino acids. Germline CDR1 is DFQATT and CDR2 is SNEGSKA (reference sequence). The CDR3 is CSASPPTSGRSYEQFF. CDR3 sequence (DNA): TGCAGTGCTAGTCCCCCGACTAGCGGGAGATCATATGAGCAGTTCTTC.

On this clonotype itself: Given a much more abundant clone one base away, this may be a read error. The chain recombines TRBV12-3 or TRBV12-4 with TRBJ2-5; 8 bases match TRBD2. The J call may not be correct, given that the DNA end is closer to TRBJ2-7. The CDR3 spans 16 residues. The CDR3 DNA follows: TGTGCCAGCAGGATTTCCCGCCGGGGGGGAGCCGACGAGCAGTACTTC. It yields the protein CASRISRRGGADEQYF.

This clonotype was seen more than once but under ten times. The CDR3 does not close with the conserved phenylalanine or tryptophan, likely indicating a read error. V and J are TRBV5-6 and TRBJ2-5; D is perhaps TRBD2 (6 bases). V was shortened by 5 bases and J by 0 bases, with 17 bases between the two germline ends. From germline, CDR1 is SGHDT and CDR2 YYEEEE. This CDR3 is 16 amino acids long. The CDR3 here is CASRGPGLPYQETQYL. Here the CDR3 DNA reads TGTGCCAGCAGGGGTCCGGGACTGCCGTACCAAGAGACCCAGTACCTC.

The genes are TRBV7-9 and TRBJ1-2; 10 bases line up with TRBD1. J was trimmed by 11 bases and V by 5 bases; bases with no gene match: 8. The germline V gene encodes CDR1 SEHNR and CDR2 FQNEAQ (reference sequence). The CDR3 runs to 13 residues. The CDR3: CASSRSGTGEYTF. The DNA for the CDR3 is TGTGCCAGCAGCCGGTCCGGGACAGGGGAGTACACCTTC.

This CDR3 reads CASSPQGGDLTGSPLHF. The CDR3 nucleotides read TGTGCCAGCAGCCCACAGGGCGGGGACCTAACTGGGTCACCCCTCCACTTT. The chain links TRBV9 to TRBJ1-6; D may be TRBD1 (6 bases). This CDR3 is 17 amino acids long. Germline lookup yields CDR1 SGDLS and CDR2 YYNGEE. Trimming cost V 4 bases and J 10 bases, with 24 bases left between them.

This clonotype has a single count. In DNA form, the CDR3 reads TGTGCCAGCAGTGTGAGAGAGCAGTACTTC. It encodes CASSVREQYF. V is TRBV2 and J is TRBJ2-7; no reliable D call. Germline CDR1 and CDR2: SNHLY and FYNNEI. Trimming took off 4 bases at V and 7 bases at J, with 5 bases between the two ends. The CDR3 totals 10 residues. Drawing the rest from reference TRBV2 and TRBJ2-7, the complete variable domain is EPEVTQTPSHQVTQMGQEVILRCVPISNHLYFYWYRQILGQKVEFLVSFYNNEISEKSEIFDDQFSVERPDGSNFTLKIRSTKLEDSAMYFCASSVREQYFGPGTRLTVT.

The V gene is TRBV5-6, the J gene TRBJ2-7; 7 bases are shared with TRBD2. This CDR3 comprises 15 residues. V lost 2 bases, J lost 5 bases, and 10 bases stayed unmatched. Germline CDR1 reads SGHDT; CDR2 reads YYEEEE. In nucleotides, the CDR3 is TGTGCCAGCAGCTTAGGTGGGAGGGGCATCGACGAGCAGTACTTC. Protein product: CASSLGGRGIDEQYF.

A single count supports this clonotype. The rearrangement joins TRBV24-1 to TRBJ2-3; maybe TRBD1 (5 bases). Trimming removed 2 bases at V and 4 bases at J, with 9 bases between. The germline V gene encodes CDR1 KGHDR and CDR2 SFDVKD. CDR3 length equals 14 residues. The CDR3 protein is CATSDSRVADTQYF. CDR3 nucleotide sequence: TGTGCCACCAGTGATTCCAGGGTAGCAGATACGCAGTATTTT.

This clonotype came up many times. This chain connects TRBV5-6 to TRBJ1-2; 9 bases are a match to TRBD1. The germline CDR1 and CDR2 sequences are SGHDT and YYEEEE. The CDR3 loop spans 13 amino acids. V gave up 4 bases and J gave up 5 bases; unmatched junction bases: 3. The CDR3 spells CASSQTGGYGYTF. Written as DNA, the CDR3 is TGTGCCAGCAGCCAGACAGGGGGGTATGGCTACACCTTC.